This TCR beta chain was recorded in a study of T cells in Graves' hyperthyroidism and ophthalmopathy. General study points: Most clonotypes that expanded in the thyroid above 0.001 also showed up in blood. In simple terms, a model built on 13 V-J features told ophthalmopathy apart from stable hyperthyroidism.

RNA transcripts yielded amplified TCR beta CDR3 regions. HTBI primers drove first-round RT-PCR of the TCR CDR3. In TCRdb, the multiplex PCR reads were re-called with MiXCR into one record per CDR3 protein. Among fewer than 700,000 distinct CDR3 sequences listed, 15% to 20% were seen once. Patients aged 18 to 65 with hyperthyroidism were newly diagnosed, with duration under 2 months. Clinical symptoms, serum thyroxine and TRAb, thyroid ultrasound and orbital computed tomography were used for the diagnoses. As regards this clonotype: Its antigen is unknown.

This receptor was taken from a woman in her 30s with Graves' hyperthyroidism. The sequenced sample was blood.

The CDR3 spells CASSTIGTAGAGIPQHF. The CDR3 DNA sequence: TGTGCCAGTAGTACCATTGGGACAGCGGGAGCCGGGATACCCCAGCATTTT. This chain connects TRBV19 to TRBJ1-5; 7 positions match TRBD1. CDR1 LNHDA and CDR2 SQIVND come from the germline V gene (reference sequence). The CDR3 has 17 residues. V shed 4 bases and J 10 bases; nucleotides not matched to a gene: 19.